This TCR beta chain was profiled in a study of blood T cell repertoires in COVID-19. Study background: The study drew acute and convalescent COVID-19 samples from the United States, Italy and Spain. PBMCs, B-cell-depleted T cells, or T cells provided the cDNA or gDNA that made up the material.

This table comes from immunoSEQ multiplex PCR, and its TCRdb copy is limited to in-frame clones, with some not included. The data contain 150,000 or so clones, about 90% of them singletons. Self-reported history from a screening survey and questionnaire set each donor's cohort. Deletions cut 6 bases from V and 7 bases from J, with 10 bases between. The V gene's germline CDR1 is MNHEY and CDR2 SVGAGI. The CDR3 consists of 13 residues. The chain is built from TRBV6-5 and TRBJ1-6, with no clear D. Sequenced material: PBMCs or T cells enriched from blood (not recorded which). The source is a woman aged 50 to 65 who had recovered from COVID-19. The CDR3 spells CASREAINSPLHF. The CDR3 DNA follows: TGTGCCAGCAGGGAGGCCATAAATTCACCCCTCCACTTT.